This T cell receptor beta chain comes out of a study of cytomegalovirus exposure and HLA in healthy donors. Clones were read by immunoSEQ multiplex PCR, and TCRdb kept only the in-frame ones, dropping some. Among about 110,000 clones listed, roughly 88% were seen once. This CDR3 has 19 amino acids. V usage is TRBV21-1 and J usage is TRBJ2-7; the table gives TRBD1 as D, unverified against the DNA. TRBV21-1 constitutes a pseudogene. What was sequenced was PBMCs. The sequence was obtained from a woman aged 30 to 39 in good health and CMV-seropositive. The CDR3 bases are TGTGCCAGCAGCAAAGTAGACAGGGCAGAAGAAGAGGTACGTCGCGAGCAGTACTTC. Its protein is CASSKVDRAEEEVRREQYF.